One sample yielded the 6 T cell receptor beta chains listed below, sequenced in a study of control samples from healthy donors and cancer patients. TCRdb's table, derived via immunoSEQ multiplex PCR, lists solely in-frame clones and lacks some. The repertoire consists of about 250,000 clones, with 82% occurring once and the leading ten covering less than 15%. The sample consisted of PBMCs. Receptors were obtained from a woman in her fifties or sixties with lung cancer.

This clone has just a few counts. The J gene is TRBJ1-5, the V gene TRBV20-1, with no clear D. The germline V and J ends were trimmed by 3 bases and 2 bases, with 8 bases remaining between them. Germline CDR1 and CDR2: DFQATT and SNEGSKA (reference sequence). CDR3 length: 13 amino acids. The DNA for the CDR3 is TGCAGTGCTAGTGCCGGGGGCAATCAGCCCCAGCATTTT. This encodes CSASAGGNQPQHF.

This clone was seen a handful of times. The CDR3 here is CASSPGPKDNEQFF. Written as DNA, the CDR3 is TGTGCCAGCAGTCCGGGACCTAAGGACAATGAGCAGTTCTTC. This sequence joins TRBV6-5 and TRBJ2-1, with D perhaps given as TRBD1 or TRBD2 (5 bases each). CDR3 length: 14 residues. Looked up from germline, CDR1 is MNHEY and CDR2 is SVGAGI. V lost 5 bases, J lost 5 bases, and 13 bases lay in between.

The chain carries TRBV27 and TRBJ1-2; D remains ambiguous. CDR1 is MNHEY and CDR2 is SMNVEV in the germline V gene (reference sequence). The CDR3 is 14 residues long. V was shortened by 0 bases and J by 4 bases, with 9 bases between the two germline ends. CDR3 DNA: TGTGCCAGCAGTTTATCTGAGGGCTCCTATGGCTACACCTTC. It is translated as CASSLSEGSYGYTF.

This clone was counted a few times. The J gene is TRBJ2-2, the V gene TRBV2; 7 bases are a match to TRBD1. The CDR3 length is 15 residues. Germline V gene sequence: CDR1 SNHLY, CDR2 FYNNEI. Germline trimming cut 7 bases from V and 4 bases from J; bases unmatched to any gene: 9. DNA for the CDR3: TGTGCCAGCAACAAAGACAGGGCAATCACCGGGGAGCTGTTTTTT. Its translation is CASNKDRAITGELFF.

V and J are TRBV5-1 and TRBJ2-1, with 9 bases lining up with TRBD2. CDR3 length equals 17 residues. The junction had 20 bases not matched to a gene; V was cut back by 9 bases and J by 7 bases. Germline V gene lookup returns CDR1 SGHRS and CDR2 YFSETQ. CDR3 sequence reads: CATRRGLAGDPGNEQFF. The CDR3 DNA reads TGCGCCACCAGAAGGGGGTTAGCGGGAGATCCTGGTAATGAGCAGTTCTTC.

This clone was counted only a few times. V is TRBV7-6 and J is TRBJ2-2, with TRBD2 as a possible D gene (5 bases). Trimming shortened V by 4 bases and J by 4 bases, and 13 bases separated the two germline ends. Germline V gene data show CDR1 as SGHVS and CDR2 as FNYEAQ. The CDR3 extends over 15 amino acids. In DNA form, the CDR3 reads TGTGCCAGCAGCTCGGACTGGCGGAGCACCGGGGAGCTGTTTTTT. It is translated as CASSSDWRSTGELFF.